This TCR beta chain was profiled in a study of blood T cells in healthy people across ages. Study findings and constraints: Fewer expanded clones and more diversity marked long-lived versus aged donors.

Alongside a J-beta primer mix, a sample-barcoded 5' primer served in a second PCR lasting roughly 7 to 11 cycles. TCRdb re-called the 5' RACE reads with MiXCR, one entry per CDR3 protein. The table has about 640,000 distinct CDR3 sequences, approximately 30% seen once. This clonotype was counted only a few times. The antigen is unknown. The CDR3 is 18 amino acids. Trimming left V 0 bases short and J 0 bases short, with 14 bases between. Per germline, CDR1 MDHEN and CDR2 SYDVKM. Sequencing used blood. The receptor's source is an elderly woman in good health. J is TRBJ2-2 and V is TRBV28; tentative D call: TRBD2 (7 bases). The CDR3 is CASSLWGASGSNTGELFF. The CDR3 DNA is TGTGCCAGCAGTTTATGGGGGGCTAGCGGATCGAACACCGGGGAGCTGTTTTTT.